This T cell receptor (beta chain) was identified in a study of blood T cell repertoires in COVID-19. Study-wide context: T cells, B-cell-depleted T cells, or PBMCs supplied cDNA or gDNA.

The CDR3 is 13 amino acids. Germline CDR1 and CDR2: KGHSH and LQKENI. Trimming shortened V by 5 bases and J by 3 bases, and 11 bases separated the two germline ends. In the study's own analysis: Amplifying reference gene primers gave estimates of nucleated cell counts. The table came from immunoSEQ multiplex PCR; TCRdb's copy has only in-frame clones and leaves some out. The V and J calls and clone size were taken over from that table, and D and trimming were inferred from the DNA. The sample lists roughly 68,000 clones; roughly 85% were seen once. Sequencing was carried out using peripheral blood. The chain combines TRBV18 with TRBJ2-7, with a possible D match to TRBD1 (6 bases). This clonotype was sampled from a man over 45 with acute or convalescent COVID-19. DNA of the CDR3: TGTGCCAGCTCAACGGGACACCTCTACGAGCAGTACTTC. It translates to CASSTGHLYEQYF.